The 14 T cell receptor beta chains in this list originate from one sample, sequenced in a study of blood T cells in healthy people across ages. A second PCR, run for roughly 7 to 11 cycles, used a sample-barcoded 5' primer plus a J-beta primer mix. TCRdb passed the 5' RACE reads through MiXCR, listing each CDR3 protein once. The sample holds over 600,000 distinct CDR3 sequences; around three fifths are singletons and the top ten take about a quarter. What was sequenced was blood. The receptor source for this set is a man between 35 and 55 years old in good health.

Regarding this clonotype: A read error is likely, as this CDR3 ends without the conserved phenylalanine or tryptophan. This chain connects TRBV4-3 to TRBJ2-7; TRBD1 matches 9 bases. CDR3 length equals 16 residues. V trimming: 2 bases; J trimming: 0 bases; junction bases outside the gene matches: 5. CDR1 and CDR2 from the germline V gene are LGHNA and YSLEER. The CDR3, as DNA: TGCGCCAGCAGCCAAACGACAGGGGGAGGCTCCTACGAGCAGTACTCC. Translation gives CASSQTTGGGSYEQYS.

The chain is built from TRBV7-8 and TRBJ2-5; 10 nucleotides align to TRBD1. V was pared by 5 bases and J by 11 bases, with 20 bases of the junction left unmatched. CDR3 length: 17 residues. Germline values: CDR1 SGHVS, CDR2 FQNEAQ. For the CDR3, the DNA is TGTGCCAGCAGCCCGGGACAGGGGAAGATTGATTGGAATGAGCAGTACTTC. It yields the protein CASSPGQGKIDWNEQYF.

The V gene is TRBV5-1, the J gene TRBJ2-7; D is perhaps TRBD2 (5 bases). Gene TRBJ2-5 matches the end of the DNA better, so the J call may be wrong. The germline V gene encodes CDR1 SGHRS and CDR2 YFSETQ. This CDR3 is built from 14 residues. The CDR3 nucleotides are TGCGCCAGCAGCGCCGGGGAAGTCCGGGAGACCCAGTACTTC. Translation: CASSAGEVRETQYF.

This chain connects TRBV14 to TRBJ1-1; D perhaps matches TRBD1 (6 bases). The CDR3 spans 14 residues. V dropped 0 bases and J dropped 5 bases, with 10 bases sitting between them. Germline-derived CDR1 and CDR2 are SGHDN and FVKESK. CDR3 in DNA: TGTGCCAGCAGCCAAGAGAGGGGGGGAACTGAAGCTTTCTTT. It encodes CASSQERGGTEAFF.

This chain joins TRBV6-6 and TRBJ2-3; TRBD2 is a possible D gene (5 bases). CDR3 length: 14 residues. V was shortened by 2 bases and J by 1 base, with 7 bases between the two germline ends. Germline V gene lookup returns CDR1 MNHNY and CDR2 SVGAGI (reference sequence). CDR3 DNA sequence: TGTGCCAGCAGTTACGAGGGTCGCACAGATACGCAGTATTTT. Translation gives CASSYEGRTDTQYF.

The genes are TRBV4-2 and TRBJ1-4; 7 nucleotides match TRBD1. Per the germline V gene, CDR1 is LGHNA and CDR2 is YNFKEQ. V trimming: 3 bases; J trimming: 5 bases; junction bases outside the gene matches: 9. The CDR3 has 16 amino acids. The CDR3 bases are TGTGCCAGCAGCCAGGGGAAAGGGACAGAGAATGAAAAACTGTTTTTT. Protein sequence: CASSQGKGTENEKLFF.

The CDR3 bases are TGCAGTGCTAGTTCTAGCGGGACCAGGGGAGATACGCAGTATTTT. Its translation: CSASSSGTRGDTQYF. The gene calls are TRBV20-1 and TRBJ2-3; 9 bases match TRBD2. The CDR3 length is 15 residues. Germline values: CDR1 DFQATT, CDR2 SNEGSKA (reference sequence). The J segment lost 5 bases and the V segment lost 3 bases, leaving 9 bases of the junction unmatched.

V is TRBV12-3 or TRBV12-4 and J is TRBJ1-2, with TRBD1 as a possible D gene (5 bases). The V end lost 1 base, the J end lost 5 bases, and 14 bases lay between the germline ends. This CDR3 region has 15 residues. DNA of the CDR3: TGTGCCAGCAGTTTAGTCGGGGGAGCTGGTTATGGCTACACCTTC. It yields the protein CASSLVGGAGYGYTF.

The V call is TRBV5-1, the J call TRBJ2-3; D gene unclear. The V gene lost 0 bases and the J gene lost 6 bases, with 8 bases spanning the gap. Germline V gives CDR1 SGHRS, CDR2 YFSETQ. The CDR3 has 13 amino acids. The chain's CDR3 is CASSLDPTDTQYF. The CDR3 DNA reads TGCGCCAGCAGCTTGGACCCGACGGATACGCAGTATTTT.

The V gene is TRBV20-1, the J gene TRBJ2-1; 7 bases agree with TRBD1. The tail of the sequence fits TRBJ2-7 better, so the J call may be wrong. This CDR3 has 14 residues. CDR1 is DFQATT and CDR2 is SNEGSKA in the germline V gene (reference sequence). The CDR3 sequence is CSARSGQGDYEQYF. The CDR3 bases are TGCAGTGCTAGGTCGGGGCAGGGGGACTACGAGCAGTACTTC.

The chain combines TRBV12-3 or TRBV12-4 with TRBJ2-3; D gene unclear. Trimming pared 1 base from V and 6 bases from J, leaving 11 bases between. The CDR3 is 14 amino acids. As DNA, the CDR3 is TGTGCCAGCAGTTTAGACTCGGCGGACGATACGCAGTATTTT. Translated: CASSLDSADDTQYF.

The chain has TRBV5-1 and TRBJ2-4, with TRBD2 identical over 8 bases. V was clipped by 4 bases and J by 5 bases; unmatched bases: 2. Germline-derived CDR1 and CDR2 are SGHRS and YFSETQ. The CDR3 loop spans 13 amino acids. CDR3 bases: TGCGCCAGCAGCAACGGGGGGGAAAACATTCAGTACTTC. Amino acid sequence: CASSNGGENIQYF.

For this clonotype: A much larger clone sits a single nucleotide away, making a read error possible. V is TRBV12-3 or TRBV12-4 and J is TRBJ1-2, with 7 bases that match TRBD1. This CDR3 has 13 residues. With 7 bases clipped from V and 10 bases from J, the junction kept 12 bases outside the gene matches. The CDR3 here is CASTSGQTKLYTF. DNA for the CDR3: TGTGCCAGCACCTCGGGACAGACTAAACTCTACACCTTC.

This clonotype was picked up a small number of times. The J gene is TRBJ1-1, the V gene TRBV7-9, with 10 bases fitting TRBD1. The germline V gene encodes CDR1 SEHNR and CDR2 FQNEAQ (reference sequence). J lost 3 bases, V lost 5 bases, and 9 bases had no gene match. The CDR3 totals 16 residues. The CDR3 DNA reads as TGTGCCAGCAGCCGAGGGACAGGGGATAAGCACACTGAAGCTTTCTTT. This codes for CASSRGTGDKHTEAFF.